Presented here are 21 T cell receptor beta chains from one specimen sequenced in a study of blood T cell repertoires in COVID-19. Assay used: immunoSEQ multiplex PCR; TCRdb lists only in-frame clones, some missing. The sample lists about 200,000 clones, about 88% occurring once. The sequenced material came from PBMCs or T cells enriched from blood (not recorded which). The receptors derive from a woman aged 25 to 39 who had been exposed to COVID-19.

The CDR3, as DNA: TGTGCCAGCAGCCAAGACAGGCTCAATCAGCCCCAGCATTTT. Protein product: CASSQDRLNQPQHF. This chain connects TRBV14 to TRBJ1-5; D gene ambiguous. Germline CDR1 is SGHDN and CDR2 is FVKESK. Trimming pared 0 bases from V and 3 bases from J, leaving 6 bases between. CDR3 size: 14 residues.

The chain uses TRBV3-1 (or the pseudogene TRBV3-2) and TRBJ1-2; possibly TRBD1 for D (5 bases). The V end was cut by 5 bases, the J end by 8 bases, with 15 bases between. The germline CDR1 and CDR2 sequences are LGHDT and YNNKEL (reference sequence). CDR3 length equals 13 residues. CDR3 DNA sequence: TGTGCCAGCAGCACAACAGGATACGGGGGCTACACCTTC. Its translation is CASSTTGYGGYTF.

The J gene is TRBJ2-1, the V gene TRBV9; TRBD2 matches at 10 bases. From germline, CDR1 is SGDLS and CDR2 YYNGEE. There are 15 residues in the CDR3. V shed 0 bases and J 4 bases; nucleotides not matched to a gene: 1. The CDR3 here is CASSVVTSGYNEQFF. The DNA of the CDR3 is TGTGCCAGCAGCGTAGTGACTAGCGGGTACAATGAGCAGTTCTTC. Based on the CDR3 plus reference TRBV9 and TRBJ2-1, the full variable domain is DSGVTQTPKHLITATGQRVTLRCSPRSGDLSVYWYQQSLDQGLQFLIQYYNGEERAKGNILERFSAQQFPDLHSELNLSSLELGDSALYFCASSVVTSGYNEQFFGPGTRLTVL.

The chain is built from TRBV7-2 and TRBJ1-5; 11 bases fit TRBD1. The length of the CDR3 is 17 residues. Germline V gene sequence: CDR1 SGHTA, CDR2 FQGNSA. V was clipped by 4 bases and J by 1 base; unmatched bases: 6. CDR3 DNA: TGTGCCAGCAGCTCACGTGGACAGGGGGCGAGCAATCAGCCCCAGCATTTT. Amino acid sequence: CASSSRGQGASNQPQHF.

Remarks on this clone: Additional DNA sequences in this sample encode the identical CDR3. This chain joins TRBV11-2 and TRBJ1-1; TRBD1 might be the D (5 bases). V was cut by 3 bases and J by 6 bases, with 8 bases left in between. CDR1 is SGHAT and CDR2 is FQNNGV in the germline V gene. The CDR3 runs 12 residues. The CDR3 loop is CASSFGGAEAFF. Here the CDR3 DNA reads TGTGCCAGCAGCTTCGGGGGAGCTGAAGCTTTCTTT.

The chain combines TRBV19 with TRBJ2-5; 8 bases line up with TRBD2. Germline V lookup: CDR1 LNHDA, CDR2 SQIVND (reference sequence). V shed 7 bases, J shed 5 bases, and the junction held 12 bases outside the gene matches. The CDR3 has 15 residues. CDR3 nucleotides: TGTGCCAGTAATTTCGGCGGACTAGCAGGGGAGACCCAGTACTTC. This translates into CASNFGGLAGETQYF.

V gene TRBV6-5 combines with J gene TRBJ1-1; D is perhaps TRBD1 (5 bases). Germline-derived CDR1 and CDR2 are MNHEY and SVGAGI. The CDR3 is 16 amino acids. V was cut by 1 base and J by 4 bases, with 16 bases left in between. The chain's CDR3 is CASSYWGVTRPTEAFF. CDR3 DNA: TGTGCCAGCAGTTACTGGGGCGTGACAAGGCCCACTGAAGCTTTCTTT.

V usage is TRBV27 and J usage is TRBJ2-1; D might be TRBD2 (5 bases). This CDR3 region has 16 residues. CDR1 and CDR2 (germline): MNHEY, SMNVEV (reference sequence). Trimming stripped 0 bases from V and 3 bases from J, with 12 bases between. For the CDR3, the DNA is TGTGCCAGCAGTTTATCGCCCCTTACTAGCTACAATGAGCAGTTCTTC. Translation gives CASSLSPLTSYNEQFF.

This chain connects TRBV3-1 (or the pseudogene TRBV3-2) to TRBJ1-3; D is perhaps TRBD1 (6 bases). CDR3 length: 14 amino acids. The V gene's germline CDR1 is LGHDT and CDR2 YNNKEL (reference sequence). Trimming took off 3 bases at V and 4 bases at J, with 10 bases between the two ends. The CDR3 spells CASSQWDTGNTIYF. DNA of the CDR3: TGTGCCAGCAGCCAGTGGGACACAGGAAACACCATATATTTT.

The V gene is TRBV19, the J gene TRBJ1-1; D is undetermined. CDR1 is LNHDA, CDR2 SQIVND, per germline (reference sequence). V was trimmed by 3 bases and J by 2 bases, leaving 13 bases between them. The CDR3 contains 15 residues. This chain's CDR3 is CASSMEGRTNTEAFF. CDR3 DNA: TGTGCCAGTAGTATGGAAGGCCGGACTAACACTGAAGCTTTCTTT.

The genes are TRBV27 and TRBJ2-3; TRBD1 is a possible D gene (6 bases). Looked up from germline, CDR1 is MNHEY and CDR2 is SMNVEV (reference sequence). The length of the CDR3 is 15 residues. Between the trimmed V and J ends, which lost 5 bases and 6 bases, there was a span of 18 bases. CDR3 bases: TGTGCCAGCAGTCCGTGGGGATCGAGGGGGGATACGCAGTATTTT. Translated, it gives CASSPWGSRGDTQYF.

The chain links TRBV19 to TRBJ2-5; 9 bases align to TRBD1. The V gene's germline CDR1 is LNHDA and CDR2 SQIVND (reference sequence). V lost 6 bases to trimming and J lost 3 bases; unmatched junction nucleotides: 5. The CDR3 length is 14 residues. The CDR3 is CASRPDRGKETQYF. The CDR3 nucleotides are TGTGCCAGTAGACCTGACAGGGGGAAAGAGACCCAGTACTTC.

This chain connects TRBV27 to TRBJ1-1; D remains ambiguous. Germline CDR1 and CDR2: MNHEY and SMNVEV (reference sequence). The CDR3 is 13 amino acids. V lost 3 bases, J lost 3 bases, and 8 bases lay in between. This CDR3 reads CASSFVGDTEAFF. DNA for the CDR3: TGTGCCAGCAGTTTTGTGGGAGACACTGAAGCTTTCTTT.

This chain connects TRBV6-5 to TRBJ2-3; 10 bases are shared with TRBD2. V shed 6 bases and J 3 bases; nucleotides not matched to a gene: 3. This CDR3 is 14 amino acids long. Per the germline V gene, CDR1 is MNHEY and CDR2 is SVGAGI. CDR3 sequence: CASRPGLATDTQYF. The CDR3, as DNA: TGTGCCAGCAGGCCGGGACTAGCGACAGATACGCAGTATTTT.

The rearrangement joins TRBV5-4 to TRBJ2-7, with 9 bases that match TRBD1. The CDR3 is 15 residues long. Germline CDR1 is SGHNT and CDR2 is YYREEE (reference sequence). Trimming at V came to 3 bases and at J to 3 bases, leaving 7 bases not matched to a gene. CDR3 nucleotide sequence: TGTGCCAGCAGCTCACCGGGACAGGGTGGCTACGAGCAGTACTTC. Residues: CASSSPGQGGYEQYF.

V and J are TRBV7-9 and TRBJ1-5; 11 bases are a match to TRBD1. CDR1 is SEHNR, CDR2 FQNEAQ, per germline (reference sequence). The CDR3 contains 16 residues. Trimming at V came to 5 bases and at J to 6 bases, leaving 9 bases not matched to a gene. The CDR3 sequence is CASSTGDRGYAQPQHF. CDR3 bases: TGTGCCAGCAGCACCGGGGACAGGGGGTATGCTCAGCCCCAGCATTTT.

CDR3 coding DNA: TGTGCCAGCAGCGACAGGGGAGGGAGGGAAAAACTGTTTTTT. It encodes CASSDRGGREKLFF. This chain connects TRBV11-2 to TRBJ1-4; 8 bases are shared with TRBD1. CDR3 size: 14 residues. Trimming cost V 5 bases and J 8 bases; bases outside gene matches: 7. CDR1 is SGHAT, CDR2 FQNNGV, per germline.

By sample share, this clone is medium-sized. This chain connects TRBV7-9 to TRBJ1-1; D not resolved. CDR3 length: 15 residues. Trimming shortened V by 5 bases and J by 3 bases, and 16 bases separated the two germline ends. In germline, CDR1 is SEHNR, CDR2 FQNEAQ (reference sequence). The CDR3 DNA sequence: TGTGCCAGCAGCCCCACCGCTCCCGGGGACACTGAAGCTTTCTTT. Encoded protein: CASSPTAPGDTEAFF.

The chain recombines TRBV18 with TRBJ2-3; D is possibly TRBD2 (6 bases). Between the trimmed V and J ends, which lost 3 bases and 4 bases, there was a span of 8 bases. CDR1 and CDR2 from the germline V gene are KGHSH and LQKENI. This CDR3 has 13 amino acids. CDR3 residues: CASSPSSADTQYF. The CDR3 DNA reads TGTGCCAGCTCACCCTCTAGCGCAGATACGCAGTATTTT.

This sequence joins TRBV6-5 and TRBJ2-7; tentative D call: TRBD1 (5 bases). The CDR3 runs 13 residues. Trimming stripped 6 bases from V and 2 bases from J, with 11 bases between. Germline V CDR1 and CDR2: MNHEY, SVGAGI. The CDR3 nucleotides read TGTGCCAGCAGCCCCGACAGCACCTACGAGCAGTACTTC. Translated, it gives CASSPDSTYEQYF.

This clone was observed a single time. This chain connects TRBV25-1 to TRBJ1-1, with a tentative D call TRBD1 (5 bases). CDR1 is MGHDK, CDR2 SYGVNS, per germline. V shed 2 bases and J shed 0 bases, with 13 bases lying between them. This CDR3 spans 16 amino acids. The CDR3 sequence: CASSEAGAGLNTEAFF. CDR3 DNA sequence: TGTGCCAGCAGTGAAGCAGGAGCAGGGTTGAACACTGAAGCTTTCTTT.